Listed here are 28 T cell receptor beta chains from one sample, sequenced in a study of T cells in Graves' hyperthyroidism and ophthalmopathy. Researchers amplified the TCR beta CDR3 regions from RNA transcripts. The primer set for the first-round RT-PCR of the TCR CDR3 was HTBI. A single record per CDR3 protein comes from TCRdb applying MiXCR to the multiplex PCR reads. The top ten clones hold 3.8% of a sample with hundreds of thousands of distinct CDR3 sequences, 15% to 20% of them seen once. Sequenced material: blood. These receptors all come from a woman younger than 45 with Graves' hyperthyroidism.

Ten or more counts support this clonotype. This chain connects TRBV7-9 to TRBJ2-7; 8 bases agree with TRBD2. CDR3 size: 14 residues. V trimming: 4 bases; J trimming: 5 bases; junction bases outside the gene matches: 7. Germline lookup yields CDR1 SEHNR and CDR2 FQNEAQ (reference sequence). The CDR3 region is CASSWAGGSDEQYF. The CDR3 nucleotides read TGTGCCAGCAGCTGGGCGGGAGGATCTGACGAGCAGTACTTC. Together with reference TRBV7-9 and TRBJ2-7, the CDR3 gives the full variable domain: DTGVSQNPRHKITKRGQNVTFRCDPISEHNRLYWYRQTLGQGPEFLTYFQNEAQLEKSRLLSDRFSAERPKGSFSTLEIQRTEQGDSAMYLCASSWAGGSDEQYFGPGTRLTVT.

Ten or more counts support this clonotype. The chain employs TRBV19 and TRBJ1-1; TRBD1 aligns across 7 bases. Germline V gene lookup returns CDR1 LNHDA and CDR2 SQIVND (reference sequence). Trimming cost V 4 bases and J 0 bases; bases outside gene matches: 11. CDR3 length equals 17 residues. The CDR3 loop is CASSTTFGTALNTEAFF. CDR3 nucleotides: TGTGCCAGTAGTACGACCTTTGGGACAGCCTTGAACACTGAAGCTTTCTTT. Together with reference TRBV19 and TRBJ1-1, the CDR3 gives the full variable domain: DGGITQSPKYLFRKEGQNVTLSCEQNLNHDAMYWYRQDPGQGLRLIYYSQIVNDFQKGDIAEGYSVSREKKESFPLTVTSAQKNPTAFYLCASSTTFGTALNTEAFFGQGTRLTVV.

This clonotype was recorded at least ten times. This chain links TRBV5-6 with TRBJ1-5, with 8 bases fitting TRBD1. CDR1 is SGHDT and CDR2 is YYEEEE in the germline V gene. The CDR3 is 15 residues long. Germline trimming cut 0 bases from V and 5 bases from J; bases unmatched to any gene: 4. CDR3 DNA sequence: TGTGCCAGCAGCTTGGGGACAGGGCAGGATCAGCCCCAGCATTTT. Translation gives CASSLGTGQDQPQHF.

This clonotype was counted at least ten times. The rearrangement uses TRBV7-2 and TRBJ2-1; 11 bases map to TRBD2. Germline CDR1 SGHTA, CDR2 FQGNSA. The CDR3 consists of 16 residues. The junction had 10 bases not matched to a gene; V was cut back by 5 bases and J by 7 bases. The CDR3 sequence is CASSPQGGLAENEQFF. Written as DNA, the CDR3 is TGTGCCAGCAGCCCCCAAGGGGGACTAGCGGAAAATGAGCAGTTCTTC.

A few counts support this clonotype. The gene calls are TRBV28 and TRBJ2-6; TRBD1 aligns across 9 bases. Germline V CDR1 and CDR2: MDHEN, SYDVKM. J lost 1 base, V lost 5 bases, and 12 bases had no gene match. This CDR3 comprises 19 residues. CDR3 amino acids: CASSRWGTGMFSGANVLTF. CDR3 nucleotides: TGTGCCAGCAGTAGGTGGGGGACAGGGATGTTTTCTGGGGCCAACGTCCTGACTTTC.

Details on this clonotype: This may stem from a read error, because a much larger clone lies one nucleotide away. The chain recombines TRBV6-1 with TRBJ2-7; TRBD2 matches at 7 bases. The CDR3 extends over 14 amino acids. CDR1 MNHNS and CDR2 SASEGT come from the germline V gene. The CDR3 here is CASSDRAGSPERYF. As DNA, the CDR3 is TGCGCCAGCAGTGACCGAGCGGGATCACCCGAGCGGTACTTC.

This clonotype appeared many times. This chain connects TRBV20-1 to TRBJ1-4; 9 nucleotides match TRBD1. The CDR3 loop spans 17 amino acids. Unmatched junction bases numbered 9, after V lost 3 bases and J lost 1 base. Germline values: CDR1 DFQATT, CDR2 SNEGSKA (reference sequence). The CDR3 sequence: CSARDLDRGGTNEKLFF. The CDR3 region has the DNA TGCAGTGCTAGGGATCTTGACAGGGGGGGAACTAATGAAAAACTGTTTTTT.

A few counts support this clonotype. The chain recombines TRBV15 with TRBJ1-6, with TRBD1 as a possible D gene (5 bases). CDR1 is LNHNV and CDR2 is YYDKDF in the germline V gene (reference sequence). The CDR3 length is 18 residues. V was trimmed by 0 bases and J by 2 bases, leaving 14 bases between them. DNA of the CDR3: TGTGCCACCAGCAGAGATGGCTCAGGGAACCCCTATAATTCACCCCTCCACTTT. Translation: CATSRDGSGNPYNSPLHF.

The chain couples TRBV5-1 to TRBJ1-2; no firm D call. The CDR3 sequence is 14 residues long. Germline CDR1 and CDR2: SGHRS and YFSETQ. V was trimmed by 0 bases and J by 5 bases, leaving 11 bases between them. CDR3: CASSLDREYYGYTF. In DNA form, the CDR3 reads TGCGCCAGCAGCTTGGACAGAGAATATTATGGCTACACCTTC.

This clonotype was observed many times. The chain employs TRBV13 and TRBJ2-1, with 9 bases that match TRBD2. This CDR3 has 13 residues. V lost 10 bases to trimming and J lost 10 bases; unmatched junction nucleotides: 11. Germline CDR1 is PRHDT and CDR2 is FYEKMQ (reference sequence). The CDR3 DNA sequence: TGTGCCATCTCGGGGCGGGAGGGCCGCGAGCAGTTCTTC. Translating gives CAISGREGREQFF.

The rearrangement uses TRBV5-6 and TRBJ2-7; 8 positions agree with TRBD2. Germline lookup yields CDR1 SGHDT and CDR2 YYEEEE. The CDR3 consists of 14 residues. Trimming removed 5 bases from V and 3 bases from J; junction bases left unmatched: 7. CDR3: CASRRRGASYEQYF. Here the CDR3 DNA reads TGTGCCAGCAGACGGCGGGGGGCCAGCTACGAGCAGTACTTC.

This clonotype was observed many times. The chain links TRBV12-3 or TRBV12-4 to TRBJ2-2, with D possibly matching TRBD2 (5 bases). The CDR3 extends over 16 amino acids. V was shortened by 6 bases and J by 5 bases, with 19 bases between the two germline ends. The CDR3 nucleotides are TGTGCCAGCAGCCCCAAGGACGGACTGGGGACCGGGGAGCTGTTTTTT. It translates to CASSPKDGLGTGELFF.

Note on this clonotype: A read error is possible here, since a much larger clone lies one base away. Written as DNA, the CDR3 is TGTGCCAGCTCACCATTACAAGACGTAGAAGCTTTCTTT. It translates to CASSPLQDVEAFF. This chain connects TRBV18 to TRBJ1-1; no firm D call. CDR3 length: 13 amino acids. The V end was cut by 2 bases, the J end by 8 bases, with 12 bases between. Germline V gene lookup returns CDR1 KGHSH and CDR2 LQKENI.

This chain links TRBV5-1 with TRBJ2-7; 7 bases fit TRBD1. The CDR3 length is 14 residues. J gave up 7 bases and V 4 bases, and 11 bases lay outside the gene matches. From germline, CDR1 is SGHRS and CDR2 YFSETQ. This CDR3 is CASSQGELTTEQYF. The CDR3 DNA sequence: TGCGCCAGCAGCCAGGGGGAGTTAACGACAGAGCAGTACTTC. The full variable domain, its missing parts supplied by reference TRBV5-1 and TRBJ2-7, is KAGVTQTPRYLIKTRGQQVTLSCSPISGHRSVSWYQQTPGQGLQFLFEYFSETQRNKGNFPGRFSGRQFSNSRSEMNVSTLELGDSALYLCASSQGELTTEQYFGPGTRLTVT.

This clonotype was observed a few times. The chain joins TRBV5-6 to TRBJ2-1, with a weak D call TRBD2 (6 bases). Germline V CDR1 and CDR2: SGHDT, YYEEEE. The CDR3 contains 14 residues. V lost 1 base and J lost 4, with 9 bases in between. The DNA for the CDR3 is TGTGCCAGCAGCTTGAGGGACTTATACAATGAGCAGTTCTTC. Translated, it gives CASSLRDLYNEQFF.

The chain joins TRBV11-3 to TRBJ2-2, with D possibly being TRBD1 (6 bases). V dropped 6 bases and J dropped 3 bases, with 14 bases sitting between them. This CDR3 region has 15 residues. Germline V lookup: CDR1 SGHNT, CDR2 YENEEA. Here the CDR3 reads CASRPGATYTGELFF. CDR3 nucleotides: TGTGCCAGCAGGCCAGGGGCAACGTACACCGGGGAGCTGTTTTTT.

Ten or more counts support this clonotype. The chain has TRBV27 and TRBJ2-7; 14 bases are shared with TRBD2. V gave up 2 bases and J gave up 5 bases; unmatched junction bases: 2. Germline V gene lookup returns CDR1 MNHEY and CDR2 SMNVEV (reference sequence). This CDR3 has 15 residues. The CDR3 coding sequence is TGTGCCAGCAGTTTAAGACTAGCGGGAGGGAACGAGCAGTACTTC. As protein: CASSLRLAGGNEQYF.

The table lists this clonotype with many counts. An end of the junction does not agree with germline; a read error may underlie this. The rearrangement joins TRBV2 to TRBJ2-3, with TRBD2 as a possible D gene (7 bases). CDR1 is SNHLY and CDR2 is FYNNEI in the germline V gene. The length of the CDR3 is 14 residues. For the CDR3, the DNA is TGTGCCAGCGGTGAGGGGGGGACCACAGATACGCAGTATTTT. Protein: CASGEGGTTDTQYF. Drawing the rest from reference TRBV2 and TRBJ2-3, the complete variable domain is EPEVTQTPSHQVTQMGQEVILRCVPISNHLYFYWYRQILGQKVEFLVSFYNNEISEKSEIFDDQFSVERPDGSNFTLKIRSTKLEDSAMYFCASGEGGTTDTQYFGPGTRLTVL.

This clonotype was seen at least ten times. V gene TRBV6-2 or TRBV6-3 combines with J gene TRBJ1-2; D is unresolved. CDR1 and CDR2 from the germline V gene are MNHEY and SVGEGT. The CDR3 spans 13 residues. V lost 1 base to trimming and J lost 3 bases, with 6 bases between them. The CDR3 spells CASSYWVYYGYTF. CDR3 coding DNA: TGTGCCAGCAGTTACTGGGTCTACTATGGCTACACCTTC.

V gene TRBV5-6 combines with J gene TRBJ2-1, with 11 bases matching TRBD2. Germline loops: CDR1 SGHDT, CDR2 YYEEEE. The junction had 13 bases not matched to a gene; V was cut back by 0 bases and J by 5 bases. CDR3 length: 19 residues. CDR3 sequence reads: CASSLVVGTSGIRNNEQFF. In DNA form, the CDR3 reads TGTGCCAGCAGCTTGGTTGTCGGGACTAGCGGCATTCGAAACAATGAGCAGTTCTTC.

Points on this clonotype: A read error may be the cause here, since a much bigger clone is one base away. This chain links TRBV7-9 with TRBJ2-7, with 9 positions matching TRBD2. The CDR3 has 14 residues. CDR1 is SEHNR, CDR2 FQNEAQ, per germline (reference sequence). The CDR3 sequence: CASSFSGSPYERYF. The CDR3 nucleotides read TGTGCCAGCAGCTTTAGCGGGAGCCCCTACGAGCGGTACTTC.

Notes on this clonotype: Here the CDR3 omits its conserved ending phenylalanine or tryptophan, so a read error is the likely source. The chain has TRBV10-3 and TRBJ2-3, with D tentatively TRBD1 (5 bases). This CDR3 has 14 residues. Germline CDR1 reads ENHRY; CDR2 reads SYGVKD. DNA for the CDR3: TGTGCCATCAGTCCTGACAGTAGCACAGGTACGCAGTATTAT. Its translation is CAISPDSSTGTQYY.

This clonotype was seen many times. V usage is TRBV3-1 and J usage is TRBJ2-5; the D gene is possibly TRBD1 (7 bases). The CDR3 covers 14 residues. CDR1 and CDR2 from the germline V gene are LGHDT and YNNKEL (reference sequence). The ends were cut back, 2 bases at V and 2 bases at J, with 9 bases in the middle. The CDR3 here is CASSQQGGQETQYF. The CDR3 DNA reads as TGTGCCAGCAGCCAACAGGGGGGACAAGAGACCCAGTACTTC.

This clonotype came up a few times. The rearrangement links TRBV29-1 to TRBJ1-1; unclear D gene. V was shortened by 5 bases and J by 2 bases, with 6 bases between the two germline ends. Germline V CDR1 and CDR2: SQVTM, ANQGSEA. The length of the CDR3 is 11 residues. CDR3 DNA sequence: TGCAGCGTTCTCCTTAACACTGAAGCTTTCTTT. Translating gives CSVLLNTEAFF.

The chain is built from TRBV5-1 and TRBJ2-5; TRBD2 is a possible D gene (5 bases). This CDR3 is 15 amino acids long. The V and J ends lost 0 bases and 4 bases respectively, with 13 bases between them. The germline V gene has CDR1 SGHRS and CDR2 YFSETQ. DNA of the CDR3: TGCGCCAGCAGCTTGGGGCCTGAGGGTCTAGAGACCCAGTACTTC. This encodes CASSLGPEGLETQYF.

Turning to this clonotype: Being one base from a much bigger clone, this may be a read error. The rearrangement uses TRBV20-1 and TRBJ1-6; the D gene is possibly TRBD1 (5 bases). This CDR3 is built from 15 residues. Germline V gene sequence: CDR1 DFQATT, CDR2 SNEGSKA (reference sequence). V was pared by 5 bases and J by 5 bases, with 16 bases between. DNA for the CDR3: TGCAGTGCTGGAGTCAGGCAGGGCGATAATTCACCCCTCCACTTT. Encoded protein: CSAGVRQGDNSPLHF.

This sequence joins TRBV4-1 and TRBJ2-2; D unclear. Per the germline V gene, CDR1 is MGHRA and CDR2 is YSYEKL. With 4 bases removed from V and 4 bases from J, the gap between germline ends came to 16 bases. The CDR3 contains 16 residues. The CDR3 bases are TGCGCCAGCAGCCCCCCCGATCCTACGGGCACCGGGGAGCTGTTTTTT. Residues: CASSPPDPTGTGELFF.

A word on this clonotype: A much larger clone is a single base away; this may be a read error. The V gene is TRBV2, the J gene TRBJ2-7, with 9 bases aligning to TRBD1. Trimming at V came to 6 bases and at J to 3 bases, leaving 9 bases not matched to a gene. The CDR3 sequence is 15 residues long. Germline V CDR1 and CDR2: SNHLY, FYNNEI. The CDR3 bases are TGTGCCAGCAGCCTAGACCCGGGACAGGGCTACGAGCAGTACTTC. It encodes CASSLDPGQGYEQYF.